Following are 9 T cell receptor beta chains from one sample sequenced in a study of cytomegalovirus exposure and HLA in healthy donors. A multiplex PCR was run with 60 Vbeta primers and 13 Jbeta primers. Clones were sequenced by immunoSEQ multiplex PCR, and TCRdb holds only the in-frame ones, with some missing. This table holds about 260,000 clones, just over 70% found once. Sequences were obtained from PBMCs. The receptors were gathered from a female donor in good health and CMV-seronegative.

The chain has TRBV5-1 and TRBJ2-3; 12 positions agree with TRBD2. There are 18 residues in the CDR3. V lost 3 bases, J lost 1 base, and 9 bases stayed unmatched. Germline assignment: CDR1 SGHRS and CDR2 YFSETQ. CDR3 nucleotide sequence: TGCGCCAGCAGCTCACTAGCGGGAGGCCAAGTTGGCACAGATACGCAGTATTTT. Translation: CASSSLAGGQVGTDTQYF.

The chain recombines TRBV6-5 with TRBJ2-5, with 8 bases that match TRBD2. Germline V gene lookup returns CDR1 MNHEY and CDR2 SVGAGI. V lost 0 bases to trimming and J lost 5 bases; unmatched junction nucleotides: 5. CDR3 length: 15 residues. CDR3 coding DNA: TGTGCCAGCAGTTACTCTGCCGGGAGGGGTGAGACCCAGTACTTC. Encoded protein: CASSYSAGRGETQYF.

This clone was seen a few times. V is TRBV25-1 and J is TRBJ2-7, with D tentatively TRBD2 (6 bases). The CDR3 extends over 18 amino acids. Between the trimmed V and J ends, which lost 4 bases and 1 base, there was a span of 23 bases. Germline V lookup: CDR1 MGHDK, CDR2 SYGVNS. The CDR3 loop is CASSVKPIAGRGSYEQYF. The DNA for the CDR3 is TGTGCCAGCAGTGTGAAACCCATCGCGGGACGCGGGTCCTACGAGCAGTACTTC.

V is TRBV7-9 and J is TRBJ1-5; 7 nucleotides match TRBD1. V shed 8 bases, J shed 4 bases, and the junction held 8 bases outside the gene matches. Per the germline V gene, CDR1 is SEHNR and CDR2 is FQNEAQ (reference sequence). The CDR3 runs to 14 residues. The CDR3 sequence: CASAEDRDNQPQHF. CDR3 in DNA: TGTGCCAGCGCTGAAGACAGGGATAATCAGCCCCAGCATTTT.

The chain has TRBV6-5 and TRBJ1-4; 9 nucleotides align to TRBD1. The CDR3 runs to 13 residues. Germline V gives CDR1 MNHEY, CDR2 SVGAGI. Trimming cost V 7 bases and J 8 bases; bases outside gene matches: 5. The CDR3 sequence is CASKQGAREKLFF. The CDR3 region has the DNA TGTGCCAGCAAACAGGGGGCAAGGGAAAAACTGTTTTTT.

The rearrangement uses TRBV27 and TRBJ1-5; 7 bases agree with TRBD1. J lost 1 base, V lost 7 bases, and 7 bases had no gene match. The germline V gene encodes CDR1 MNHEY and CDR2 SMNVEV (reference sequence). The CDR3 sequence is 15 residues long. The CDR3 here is CASTPGGLSNQPQHF. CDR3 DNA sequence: TGTGCCAGCACCCCAGGGGGTTTGAGCAATCAGCCCCAGCATTTT.

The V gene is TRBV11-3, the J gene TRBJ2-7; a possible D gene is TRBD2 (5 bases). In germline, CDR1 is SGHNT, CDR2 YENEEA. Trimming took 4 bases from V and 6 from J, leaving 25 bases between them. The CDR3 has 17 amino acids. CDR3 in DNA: TGTGCCAGCAGCTCCCCATTTTCCCCTACTGGTGGGAGCGAGCAGTACTTC. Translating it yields CASSSPFSPTGGSEQYF.

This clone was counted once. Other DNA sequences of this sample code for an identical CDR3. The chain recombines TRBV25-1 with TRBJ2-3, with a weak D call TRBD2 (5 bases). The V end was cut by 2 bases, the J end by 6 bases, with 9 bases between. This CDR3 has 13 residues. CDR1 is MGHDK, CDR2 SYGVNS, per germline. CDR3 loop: CASSEPGTDTQYF. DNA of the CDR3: TGTGCCAGCAGTGAACCGGGAACCGATACGCAGTATTTT.

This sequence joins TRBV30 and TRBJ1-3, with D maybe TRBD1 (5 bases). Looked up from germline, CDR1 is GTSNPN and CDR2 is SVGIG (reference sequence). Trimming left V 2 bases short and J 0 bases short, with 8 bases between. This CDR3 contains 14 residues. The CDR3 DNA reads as TGTGCCTGGAGTCAGGGAGGCTCTGGAAACACCATATATTTT. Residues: CAWSQGGSGNTIYF.